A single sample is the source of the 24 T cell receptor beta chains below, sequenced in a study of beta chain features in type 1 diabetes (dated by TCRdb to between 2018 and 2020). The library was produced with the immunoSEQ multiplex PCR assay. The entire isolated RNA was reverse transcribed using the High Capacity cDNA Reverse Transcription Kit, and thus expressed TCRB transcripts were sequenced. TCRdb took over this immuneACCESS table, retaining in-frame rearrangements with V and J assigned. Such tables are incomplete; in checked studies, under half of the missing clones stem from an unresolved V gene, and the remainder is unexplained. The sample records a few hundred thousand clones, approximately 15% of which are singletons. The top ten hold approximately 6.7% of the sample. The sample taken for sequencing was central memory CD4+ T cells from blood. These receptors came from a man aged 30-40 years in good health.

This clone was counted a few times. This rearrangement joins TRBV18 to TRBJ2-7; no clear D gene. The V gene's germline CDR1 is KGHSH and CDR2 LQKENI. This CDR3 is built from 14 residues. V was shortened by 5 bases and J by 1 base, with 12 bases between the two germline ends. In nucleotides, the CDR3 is TGTGCCAGCTCAAAAGAACCCGGGTCCTACGAGCAGTACTTC. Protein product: CASSKEPGSYEQYF. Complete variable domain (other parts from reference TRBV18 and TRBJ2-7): NAGVMQNPRHLVRRRGQEARLRCSPMKGHSHVYWYRQLPEEGLKFMVYLQKENIIDESGMPKERFSAEFPKEGPSILRIQQVVRGDSAAYFCASSKEPGSYEQYFGPGTRLTVT.

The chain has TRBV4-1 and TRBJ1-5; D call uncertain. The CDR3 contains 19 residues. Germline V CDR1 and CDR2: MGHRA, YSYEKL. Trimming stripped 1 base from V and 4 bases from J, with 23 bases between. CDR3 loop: CASSQVIPGEAGQNQPQHF. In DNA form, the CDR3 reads TGCGCCAGCAGCCAAGTGATACCCGGGGAGGCAGGCCAAAATCAGCCCCAGCATTTT.

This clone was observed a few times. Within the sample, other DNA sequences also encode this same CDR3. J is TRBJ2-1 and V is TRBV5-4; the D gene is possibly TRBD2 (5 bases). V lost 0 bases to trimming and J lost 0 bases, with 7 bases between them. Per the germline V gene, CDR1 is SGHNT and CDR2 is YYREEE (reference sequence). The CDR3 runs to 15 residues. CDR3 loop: CASSLGTSSYNEQFF. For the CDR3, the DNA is TGTGCCAGCAGCTTGGGTACTAGCTCCTACAATGAGCAGTTCTTC.

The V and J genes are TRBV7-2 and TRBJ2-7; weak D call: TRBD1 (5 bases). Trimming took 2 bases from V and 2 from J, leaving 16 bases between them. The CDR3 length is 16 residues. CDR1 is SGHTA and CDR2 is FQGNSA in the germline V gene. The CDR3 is CASSLMSTAKPYEQYF. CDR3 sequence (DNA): TGTGCCAGCAGCTTAATGTCGACAGCCAAGCCCTACGAGCAGTACTTC. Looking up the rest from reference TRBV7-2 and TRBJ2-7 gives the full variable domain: GAGVSQSPSNKVTEKGKDVELRCDPISGHTALYWYRQSLGQGLEFLIYFQGNSAPDKSGLPSDRFSAERTGGSVSTLTIQRTQQEDSAVYLCASSLMSTAKPYEQYFGPGTRLTVT.

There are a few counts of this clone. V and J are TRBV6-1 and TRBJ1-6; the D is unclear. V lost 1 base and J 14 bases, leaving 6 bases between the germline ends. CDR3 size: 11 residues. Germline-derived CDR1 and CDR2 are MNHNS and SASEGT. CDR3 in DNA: TGTGCCAGCAGTGAAGTTGTTTCCCTCCACTTT. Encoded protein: CASSEVVSLHF.

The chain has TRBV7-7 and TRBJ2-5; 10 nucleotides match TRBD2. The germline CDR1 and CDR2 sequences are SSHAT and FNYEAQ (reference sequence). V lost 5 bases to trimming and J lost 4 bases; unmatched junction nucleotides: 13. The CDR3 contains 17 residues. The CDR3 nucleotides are TGTGCCAGCAGCCACGCTACGCTACTAGCGGGGCGAGAGACCCAGTACTTC. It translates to CASSHATLLAGRETQYF.

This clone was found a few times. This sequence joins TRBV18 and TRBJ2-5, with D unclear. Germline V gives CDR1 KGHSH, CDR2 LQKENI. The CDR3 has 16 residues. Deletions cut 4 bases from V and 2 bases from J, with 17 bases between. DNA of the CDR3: TGTGCCAGCTCACAAGTCCACCAAGGATTACAAGAGACCCAGTACTTC. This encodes CASSQVHQGLQETQYF.

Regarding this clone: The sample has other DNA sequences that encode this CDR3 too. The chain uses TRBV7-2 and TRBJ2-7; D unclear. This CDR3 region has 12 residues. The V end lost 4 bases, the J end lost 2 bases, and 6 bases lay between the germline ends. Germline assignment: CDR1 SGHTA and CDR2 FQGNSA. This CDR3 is CASSSSAYEQYF. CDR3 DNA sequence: TGTGCCAGCAGCTCAAGCGCCTACGAGCAGTACTTC.

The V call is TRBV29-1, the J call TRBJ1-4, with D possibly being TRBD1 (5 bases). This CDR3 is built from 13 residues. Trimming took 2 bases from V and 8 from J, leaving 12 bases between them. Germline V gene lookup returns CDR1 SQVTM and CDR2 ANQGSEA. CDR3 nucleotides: TGCAGCGTTGAATTGGGGCAGGCGGAAAAACTGTTTTTT. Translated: CSVELGQAEKLFF. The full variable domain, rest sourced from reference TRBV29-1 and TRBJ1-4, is SAVISQKPSRDICQRGTSLTIQCQVDSQVTMMFWYRQQPGQSLTLIATANQGSEATYESGFVIDKFPISRPNLTFSTLTVSNMSPEDSSIYLCSVELGQAEKLFFGSGTQLSVL.

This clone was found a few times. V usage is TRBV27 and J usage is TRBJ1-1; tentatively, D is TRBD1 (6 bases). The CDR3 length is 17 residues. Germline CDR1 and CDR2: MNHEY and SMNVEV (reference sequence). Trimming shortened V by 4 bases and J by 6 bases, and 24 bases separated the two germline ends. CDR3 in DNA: TGTGCCAGCAGTTCGATCTCTACCGGGACAAGAATGGCTGAAGCTTTCTTT. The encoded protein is CASSSISTGTRMAEAFF.

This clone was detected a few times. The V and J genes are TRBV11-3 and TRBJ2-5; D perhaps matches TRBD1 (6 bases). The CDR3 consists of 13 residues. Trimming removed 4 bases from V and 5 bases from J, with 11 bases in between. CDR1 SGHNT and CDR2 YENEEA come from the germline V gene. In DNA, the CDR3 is TGTGCCAGCAGCTCACAGGGCACGGAGACCCAGTACTTC. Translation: CASSSQGTETQYF.

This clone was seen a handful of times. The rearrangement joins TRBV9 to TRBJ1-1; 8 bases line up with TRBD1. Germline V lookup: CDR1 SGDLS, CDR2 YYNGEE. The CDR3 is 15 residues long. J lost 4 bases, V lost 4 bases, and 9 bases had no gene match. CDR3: CASSPLAGGGTEAFF. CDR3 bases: TGTGCCAGCAGCCCTCTGGCAGGGGGCGGCACTGAAGCTTTCTTT.

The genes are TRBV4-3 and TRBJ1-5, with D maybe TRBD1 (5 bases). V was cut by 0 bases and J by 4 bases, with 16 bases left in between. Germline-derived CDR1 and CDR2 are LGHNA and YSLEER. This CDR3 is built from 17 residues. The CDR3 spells CASSQDVGAGSNQPQHF. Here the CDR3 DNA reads TGCGCCAGCAGCCAAGATGTCGGGGCAGGGAGTAATCAGCCCCAGCATTTT.

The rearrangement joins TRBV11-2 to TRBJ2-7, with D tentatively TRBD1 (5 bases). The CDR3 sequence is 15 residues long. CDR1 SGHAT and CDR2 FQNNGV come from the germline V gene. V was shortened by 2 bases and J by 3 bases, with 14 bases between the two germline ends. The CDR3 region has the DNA TGTGCCAGCAGCTTAACTGGACACGGCGACTACGAGCAGTACTTC. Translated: CASSLTGHGDYEQYF.

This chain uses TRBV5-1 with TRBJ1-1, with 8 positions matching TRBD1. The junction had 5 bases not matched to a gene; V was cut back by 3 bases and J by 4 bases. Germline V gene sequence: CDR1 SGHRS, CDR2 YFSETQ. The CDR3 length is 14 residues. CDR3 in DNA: TGCGCCAGCAGCTCGACAGGGGCGAGCACTGAAGCTTTCTTT. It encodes CASSSTGASTEAFF.

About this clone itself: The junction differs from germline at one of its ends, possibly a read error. The CDR3 DNA follows: TGTGCCAGCAGTTACTCGAGTGGCACCGGGGAGCTGCTTTTT. Translating gives CASSYSSGTGELLF. The J gene is TRBJ2-2, the V gene TRBV6-6; D may be TRBD2 (5 bases). There are 14 residues in the CDR3. Germline assignment: CDR1 MNHNY and CDR2 SVGAGI (reference sequence).

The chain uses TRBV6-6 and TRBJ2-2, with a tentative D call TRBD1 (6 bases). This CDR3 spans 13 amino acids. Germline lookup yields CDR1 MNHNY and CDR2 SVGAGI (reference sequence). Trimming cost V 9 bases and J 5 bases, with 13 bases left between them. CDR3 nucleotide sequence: TGTGCCAGTAGATACAGGGAGACCGGGGAGCTGTTTTTT. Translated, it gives CASRYRETGELFF.

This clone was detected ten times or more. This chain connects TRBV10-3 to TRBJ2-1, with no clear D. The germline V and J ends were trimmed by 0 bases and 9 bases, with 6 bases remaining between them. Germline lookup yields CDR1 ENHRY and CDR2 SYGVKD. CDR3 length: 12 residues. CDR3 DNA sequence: TGTGCCATCAGTGAGTCGTTAGGTGAGCAGTTCTTC. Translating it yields CAISESLGEQFF.

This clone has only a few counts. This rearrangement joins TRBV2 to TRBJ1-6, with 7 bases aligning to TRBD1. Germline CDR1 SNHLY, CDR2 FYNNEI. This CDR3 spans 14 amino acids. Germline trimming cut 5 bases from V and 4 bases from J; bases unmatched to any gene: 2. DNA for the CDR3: TGTGCCAGCAGTACGGGACAGTATAATTCACCCCTCCACTTT. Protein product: CASSTGQYNSPLHF.

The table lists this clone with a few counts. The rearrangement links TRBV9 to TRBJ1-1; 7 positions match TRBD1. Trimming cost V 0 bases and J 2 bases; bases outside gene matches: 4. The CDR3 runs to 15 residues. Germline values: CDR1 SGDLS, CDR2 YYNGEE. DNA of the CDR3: TGTGCCAGCAGCGTAGTATTAGGGGGCAACACTGAAGCTTTCTTT. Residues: CASSVVLGGNTEAFF.

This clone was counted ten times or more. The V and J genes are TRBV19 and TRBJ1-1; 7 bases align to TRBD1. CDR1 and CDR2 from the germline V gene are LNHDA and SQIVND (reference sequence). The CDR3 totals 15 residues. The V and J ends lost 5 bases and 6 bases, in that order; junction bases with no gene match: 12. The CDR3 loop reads CASSLRDRQDPEAFF. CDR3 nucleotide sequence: TGTGCCAGTAGTCTACGGGACAGACAAGACCCTGAAGCTTTCTTT.

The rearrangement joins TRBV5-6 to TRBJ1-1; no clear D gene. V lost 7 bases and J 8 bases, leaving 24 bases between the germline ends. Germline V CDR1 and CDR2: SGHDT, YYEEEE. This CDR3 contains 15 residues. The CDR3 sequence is CASGRVGHSSTEAFF. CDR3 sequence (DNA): TGTGCCAGCGGCCGGGTTGGTCATAGTAGTACCGAAGCTTTCTTT.

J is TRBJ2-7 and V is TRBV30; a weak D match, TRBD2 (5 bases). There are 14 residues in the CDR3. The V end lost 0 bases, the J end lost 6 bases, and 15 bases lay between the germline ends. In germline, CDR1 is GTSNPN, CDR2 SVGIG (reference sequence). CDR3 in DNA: TGTGCCTGGAGTGTGCTGGCGGGCCGTACCGAGCAGTACGTC. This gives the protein CAWSVLAGRTEQYV.

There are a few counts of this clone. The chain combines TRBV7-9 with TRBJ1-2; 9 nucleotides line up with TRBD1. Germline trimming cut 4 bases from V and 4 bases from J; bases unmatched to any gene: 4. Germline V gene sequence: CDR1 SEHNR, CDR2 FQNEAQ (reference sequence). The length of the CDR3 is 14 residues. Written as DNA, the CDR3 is TGTGCCAGCAGCTCGGGACAGGGAGGCTATGGCTACACCTTC. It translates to CASSSGQGGYGYTF.